The clone carrying this T cell receptor beta chain has more than one count but fewer than ten. The antigen is unknown. These data are taken from a study of CD8+ T cells in alopecia areata. Study details: The tofacitinib course ran for 6 to 18 months and was followed by 6 months off drug. Treated patients were scored for severity by percent of scalp affected.

Findings and caveats of the study: Clonality exceeded that of normal scalp in lesional scalp, most notably in alopecia totalis/universalis.

CDR3 length equals 20 residues. Germline V gene lookup returns CDR1 SGHTA and CDR2 FQGTGA. V was clipped by 3 bases and J by 0 bases, with 21 bases between them. After isolation, RNA underwent reverse transcription to generate cDNA as the sequencing template. Measured with immunoSEQ multiplex PCR; TCRdb has only the in-frame clones, and not every one. This repertoire shows nearly 200,000 clones, roughly 50% found once; its top ten account for roughly 5.8%. Treatment given: oral pan-JAK inhibitor, 5-10 mg twice daily. J is TRBJ2-6 and V is TRBV7-3; the D gene is possibly TRBD2 (6 bases). The receptor comes from a human donor with alopecia areata. The sequenced sample was CD4+ T cells sorted from blood, obtained at week 24, from a patient treated with tofacitinib. The CDR3 reads CASSLDVGGTRISGANVLTF. The CDR3 bases are TGTGCCAGCAGCTTGGACGTCGGGGGAACTAGGATCTCTGGGGCCAACGTCCTGACTTTC.